This passage covers 14 T cell receptor beta chains from one sample sequenced in a study of OX40 agonist ivuxolimab in advanced cancers. Libraries were prepared by immunoSEQ multiplex PCR; TCRdb keeps only in-frame clonotypes and omits some of them. This sample yields about 140,000 clones, of which roughly nine tenths are seen a single time; approximately 0.99% belongs to the top ten. The specimen comprised CD4+ or CD8+ T cells sorted from blood, sampled in a trial of the OX40 agonist ivuxolimab. Every receptor here comes from an adult with an advanced solid tumor such as melanoma, head and neck, liver or kidney cancer.

The chain couples TRBV7-6 to TRBJ2-1; 9 bases agree with TRBD1. The germline V gene encodes CDR1 SGHVS and CDR2 FNYEAQ. There are 15 residues in the CDR3. The V gene end was trimmed by 4 bases and the J gene end by 5 bases; junction bases not matched to a gene: 6. The CDR3 nucleotides read TGTGCCAGCAGCTCCGGGACAGGGACTAACAATGAGCAGTTCTTC. It is translated as CASSSGTGTNNEQFF.

Only one count was recorded for this clone. CDR3 coding DNA: TGTGCCAGTAGTATCGGGACACTCTCCCCCGGGGAGCTGTTTTTT. This sequence encodes CASSIGTLSPGELFF. The genes are TRBV19 and TRBJ2-2, with TRBD1 as a possible D gene (6 bases). Germline V gene lookup returns CDR1 LNHDA and CDR2 SQIVND (reference sequence). The CDR3 covers 15 residues. Trimming stripped 3 bases from V and 6 bases from J, with 14 bases between.

The chain recombines TRBV7-9 with TRBJ2-2; TRBD2 agrees at 7 bases. This CDR3 spans 15 amino acids. The V gene end was trimmed by 5 bases and the J gene end by 1 base; junction bases not matched to a gene: 4. Germline values: CDR1 SEHNR, CDR2 FQNEAQ (reference sequence). CDR3 nucleotide sequence: TGTGCCAGCAGCCTGGGGAGGGTGAACACCGGGGAGCTGTTTTTT. The encoded protein is CASSLGRVNTGELFF.

This clone appeared a single time. This sequence joins TRBV28 and TRBJ1-5; 8 bases are a match to TRBD1. V dropped 2 bases and J dropped 6; count of bases not matched to a gene: 12. This CDR3 contains 17 residues. Per germline, CDR1 MDHEN and CDR2 SYDVKM. The DNA of the CDR3 is TGTGCCAGCAGTTTAGTTAACCCGGGACAGGATAGTCAGCCCCAGCATTTT. Protein sequence: CASSLVNPGQDSQPQHF.

The chain couples TRBV6-5 to TRBJ2-6; D unresolved. Germline-derived CDR1 and CDR2 are MNHEY and SVGAGI. V was shortened by 4 bases and J by 0 bases, with 4 bases between the two germline ends. CDR3 length: 14 amino acids. CDR3 protein: CASSWSSGANVLTF. The CDR3 DNA reads TGTGCCAGCAGTTGGAGCTCTGGGGCCAACGTCCTGACTTTC.

This clone has just a few counts. The genes are TRBV7-2 and TRBJ1-1; D uncertain. The CDR3 runs 15 residues. Per germline, CDR1 SGHTA and CDR2 FQGNSA. V shed 0 bases and J shed 0 bases, with 8 bases lying between them. The CDR3 nucleotides are TGTGCCAGCAGCTTAGCAGGGAAGATGAACACTGAAGCTTTCTTT. Protein product: CASSLAGKMNTEAFF.

J is TRBJ1-5 and V is TRBV12-1. TRBV12-1 is reported as a pseudogene. The CDR3 contains 19 residues. In DNA, the CDR3 is TGTGCCAGCAGCCCCCCCGCCCGGGGGGGGTCCTATAGCAATCAGCCCCAGCATTTT. This encodes CASSPPARGGSYSNQPQHF.

This rearrangement joins TRBV5-6 to TRBJ2-5, with a tentative D call TRBD2 (5 bases). CDR1 is SGHDT, CDR2 YYEEEE, per germline. The length of the CDR3 is 14 residues. V was pared by 4 bases and J by 5 bases, with 15 bases between. The CDR3 bases are TGTGCCAGCAGCCGCAGTTCTGAGGGTGAGACCCAGTACTTC. Amino acid sequence: CASSRSSEGETQYF.

The V call is TRBV28, the J call TRBJ2-4; the match to TRBD1 covers 8 bases. With 6 bases clipped from V and 6 bases from J, the junction kept 7 bases outside the gene matches. The CDR3 covers 14 residues. The germline gives CDR1 MDHEN, CDR2 SYDVKM. The CDR3 DNA follows: TGTGCCAGCAGCCCGACAGGGGTGGTAAACATTCAGTACTTC. Translating it yields CASSPTGVVNIQYF.

The chain joins TRBV27 to TRBJ1-5; D gene unclear. Trimming stripped 3 bases from V and 1 base from J, with 4 bases between. CDR3 size: 13 residues. Germline CDR1 and CDR2: MNHEY and SMNVEV (reference sequence). CDR3 in DNA: TGTGCCAGCAGTTTTAACAGCAATCAGCCCCAGCATTTT. Translated: CASSFNSNQPQHF.

The chain's CDR3 is CASKAGDPVRQYF. The CDR3 nucleotides are TGTGCCAGCAAGGCCGGGGACCCGGTAAGGCAGTACTTC. The chain links TRBV28 to TRBJ2-7, with D possibly called TRBD1 or TRBD2 (5 bases each). The CDR3 is made up of 13 amino acids. The V end was cut by 7 bases, the J end by 9 bases, with 19 bases between. Germline CDR1 and CDR2: MDHEN and SYDVKM.

The chain combines TRBV7-3 with TRBJ2-1; D call uncertain. CDR1 is SGHTA and CDR2 is FQGTGA in the germline V gene. V lost 0 bases and J 2 bases, leaving 8 bases between the germline ends. This CDR3 has 15 residues. CDR3 nucleotides: TGTGCCAGCAGCTTAACGCAATGGCCCTACAATGAGCAGTTCTTC. This gives the protein CASSLTQWPYNEQFF.

This clone showed up just once. A junction end diverges from the germline sequence, so it may reflect a read error. This chain connects TRBV27 to TRBJ2-5; 9 bases are shared with TRBD1. CDR1 is MNHEY, CDR2 SMNVEV, per germline (reference sequence). The CDR3 consists of 14 residues. CDR3 DNA: TGTGCCAGCAGTTCTGGGACAGGGATCGGTAGGATCGACTTC. It yields the protein CASSSGTGIGRIDF.

The chain carries TRBV27 and TRBJ2-7; D may be TRBD1 (6 bases). Trimming stripped 6 bases from V and 5 bases from J, with 20 bases between. Germline V gene lookup returns CDR1 MNHEY and CDR2 SMNVEV (reference sequence). The CDR3 contains 15 residues. CDR3 sequence reads: CASRPMGATHDEQYF. In nucleotides, the CDR3 is TGTGCCAGCAGACCCATGGGGGCCACCCACGACGAGCAGTACTTC.